This T cell receptor (beta chain) originates from a study of Graves' ophthalmopathy and Graves' hyperthyroidism. Amplification of TCR beta CDR3 regions used RNA transcripts. Second-round multiplex PCR followed a first-round RT-PCR using HTBI primers. TCRdb re-called the multiplex PCR reads through MiXCR, storing one row per CDR3 protein. The table lists fewer than 250,000 distinct CDR3 sequences, 25% to 30% of them singletons. CDR3 length: 14 amino acids. CDR1 is SGHTA and CDR2 is FQGTGA in the germline V gene. The V and J ends lost 2 bases and 1 base respectively, with 5 bases between them. Study-wide findings and caveats: Ophthalmopathy progression was predicted by the model at around 70% sensitivity and 72% to 75% specificity. Ophthalmopathy and stable hyperthyroidism were discriminated by a 13-signature model, with about 90% sensitivity and 80% to 84% specificity.

This clonotype has ten or more counts. The antigen is undetermined. The sequencing input was peripheral blood. V usage is TRBV7-3 and J usage is TRBJ2-2, with D possibly being TRBD2 (5 bases). The sequence was obtained from a man aged 45-60 years with Graves' ophthalmopathy. CDR3 DNA: TGTGCCAGCAGCTTAGGAGGGAACACCGGGGAGCTGTTTTTT. Protein sequence: CASSLGGNTGELFF.